One and the same sample provided the 6 T cell receptor beta chains below, sequenced in a study of blood T cell repertoires in COVID-19. Here immunoSEQ multiplex PCR was the method, and the copy in TCRdb shows in-frame clones only, minus some. The sample shows about 190,000 clones, about 90% of them seen only once. The sequenced sample was peripheral blood. The receptors originated from a man in his 60s with active or convalescent COVID-19.

This clone was recorded once. One end of the junction is discordant with germline, which a read error may explain. Within the sample, other DNA sequences also encode this same CDR3. The J gene is TRBJ1-3, the V gene TRBV6-5, with a tentative D call TRBD1 (6 bases). Per germline, CDR1 MNHEY and CDR2 SVGAGI. This CDR3 contains 13 residues. CDR3 sequence (DNA): TGCGCCAGCAGACAGGAGAATGGAAACACCATATATTTT. Protein: CASRQENGNTIYF.

This rearrangement joins TRBV4-1 to TRBJ2-3; D is unresolved. The CDR3 contains 15 residues. Per germline, CDR1 MGHRA and CDR2 YSYEKL. V lost 2 bases and J 0 bases, leaving 9 bases between the germline ends. CDR3 nucleotide sequence: TGCGCCAGCAGCCAATTCTTCCAGAGCACAGATACGCAGTATTTT. Its protein product is CASSQFFQSTDTQYF.

The J gene is TRBJ2-7, the V gene TRBV24-1; 8 nucleotides match TRBD1. The CDR3 length is 13 residues. Germline V CDR1 and CDR2: KGHDR, SFDVKD. V shed 3 bases and J 10 bases; nucleotides not matched to a gene: 7. As DNA, the CDR3 is TGTGCCACCAGTGATCAGGGGGCAAGAGAACAGTACTTC. Protein: CATSDQGAREQYF.

The chain combines TRBV9 with TRBJ2-3; D is possibly TRBD2 (6 bases). V was clipped by 4 bases and J by 2 bases, with 14 bases between them. Germline V gene data show CDR1 as SGDLS and CDR2 as YYNGEE. This CDR3 spans 15 amino acids. CDR3: CASSPGGYNTDTQYF. CDR3 DNA: TGTGCCAGCAGCCCCGGGGGATACAACACAGATACGCAGTATTTT.

This clone was seen just once. The chain links TRBV11-2 to TRBJ1-2, with D possibly TRBD1 on 5 matching bases. Deletions cut 3 bases from V and 7 bases from J, with 15 bases between. CDR1 is SGHAT, CDR2 FQNNGV, per germline. This CDR3 spans 14 amino acids. The CDR3 reads CASSFDRMNIGYTF. The CDR3 DNA reads as TGTGCCAGCAGCTTTGACAGAATGAATATTGGCTACACCTTC.

The chain carries TRBV6-5 and TRBJ1-5, with 9 bases matching TRBD1. From germline, CDR1 is MNHEY and CDR2 SVGAGI. V dropped 5 bases and J dropped 7; count of bases not matched to a gene: 6. The CDR3 length is 14 residues. In DNA form, the CDR3 reads TGTGCCAGCAGTCCCGGACAGGGGCGGCAGCCCCAGCATTTT. It yields the protein CASSPGQGRQPQHF.